This T cell receptor beta chain was found in a study of blood T cell repertoires in COVID-19 (TCRdb year 2020). For context, the study as a whole: Samples from collaborators originated in the United States, Italy and Spain and spanned both the acute and convalescent phases of COVID-19. Deeply sampled blood TCRbeta repertoires from subjects exposed to, actively infected with, or recovered from COVID-19 were included in the dataset. The prospective study material was composed of cDNA or gDNA derived from T cells, B-cell-depleted T cells, or PBMCs. Samples were obtained from the ongoing ImmuneRACE study (first 160 participants) and from 1,254 subjects provided by 6 global collaborators. Where HLA class I and class II types were available, the types were taken from metadata supplied by the sample provider, not from assay-based typing. The repertoires were released in a freely available public database intended as a resource for research on the immune response to SARS-CoV-2. The sample metadata nearly always contained a de-identified subject ID, COVID-19 status, age in years and sex.

Study-level results and caveats: How much clinical and demographic metadata was included differed by source and by participant, and the metadata was provided uncurated.

Whole blood was collected in K2EDTA tubes by collaborating institutions according to the institutions' own protocols. Collaborator samples were shipped for TCRbeta analysis as frozen whole blood, isolated PBMCs, or DNA extracted from either sample type. The immunoSEQ Assay, a bias-controlled multiplex PCR, was used to amplify TCRbeta CDR3 regions from genomic DNA. As for the authors' bioinformatics: Nucleated cell counts per sample were estimated from amplification of reference gene primers within the assay. To quantify the absolute abundance of each unique TCRbeta CDR3 rearrangement, sequence reads were collapsed and filtered. For each sample, productive Simpson clonality was calculated as the square root of Simpson's diversity index across productive rearrangements. TCRdb took over this immuneACCESS table, retaining in-frame rearrangements with V and J assigned. Such tables are incomplete; in checked studies, under half of the missing clones stem from an unresolved V gene, and the remainder is unexplained. The DNA was the basis for D and trimming; V, J and clone size are from that table. This sample holds about 140,000 clones; 70% to 80% were observed only once. Roughly 8.6% of the sample goes to the ten largest clones.

The CDR3 covers 12 residues, taking in both the cysteine and the phenylalanine. The DNA shown is the 36-base CDR3, in frame from base 1. Reading the germline V gene (reference sequence) gives CDR1 LGHDT and CDR2 YNNKEL. From V the trimming removes 7 bases and from J it removes 6 bases, while the gene matches leave 6 bases of the junction unaccounted for. About this clone itself: There is no known antigen for this receptor. No much larger clonotype is one base removed from it; base qualities were not supplied.

The specimen sequenced was peripheral blood. In this chain, TRBV3-1 (or the pseudogene TRBV3-2) is recombined with TRBJ2-7; TRBD2 aligns with 7 central bases. This receptor was taken from a woman between 50 and 59 years old with active or convalescent COVID-19. Read as DNA, the sequence is TGTGCCAGCAATTGGGGCGGGAGCGAGCAGTACTTC. Its coded protein is CASNWGGSEQYF.